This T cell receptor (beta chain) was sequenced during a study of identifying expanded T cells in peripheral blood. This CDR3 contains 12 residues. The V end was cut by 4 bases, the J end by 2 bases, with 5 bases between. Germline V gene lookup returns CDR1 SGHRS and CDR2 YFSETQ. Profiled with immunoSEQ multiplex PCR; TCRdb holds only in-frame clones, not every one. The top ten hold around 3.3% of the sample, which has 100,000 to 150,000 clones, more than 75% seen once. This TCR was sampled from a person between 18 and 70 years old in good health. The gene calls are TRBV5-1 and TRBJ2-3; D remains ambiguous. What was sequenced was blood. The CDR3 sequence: CASSTTTDTQYF. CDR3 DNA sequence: TGCGCCAGCAGCACGACCACAGATACGCAGTATTTT.